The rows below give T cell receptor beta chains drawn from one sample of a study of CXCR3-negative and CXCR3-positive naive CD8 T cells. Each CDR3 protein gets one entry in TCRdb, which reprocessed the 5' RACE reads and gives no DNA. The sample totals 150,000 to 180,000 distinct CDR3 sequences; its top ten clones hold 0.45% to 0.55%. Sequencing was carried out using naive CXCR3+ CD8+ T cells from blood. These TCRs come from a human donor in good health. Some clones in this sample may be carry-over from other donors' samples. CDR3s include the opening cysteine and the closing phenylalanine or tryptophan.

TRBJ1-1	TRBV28	CASSLGDPPTMGAFF
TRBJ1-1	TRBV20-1	CSARPPGDTVAFF
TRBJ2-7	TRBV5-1	CASSPDVSYEQYF
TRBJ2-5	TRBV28	CASSFRQIPTRETQYF
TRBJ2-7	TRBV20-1	CSANRGRSLSYEQYF
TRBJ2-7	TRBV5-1	CASSFSRNAYEQYF
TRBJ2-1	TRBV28	CASSPGDRVGNEQFF
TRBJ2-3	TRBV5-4	CASSTAREADTQYF
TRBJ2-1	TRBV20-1	CSARSPTPSSLNEQFF
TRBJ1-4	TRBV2	CASSESAGNEKLFF
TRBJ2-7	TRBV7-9	CASSFAGGGVSWYEQYF
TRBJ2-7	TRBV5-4	CASSLEVGGYEQYF
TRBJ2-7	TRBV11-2	CASSLSVAGGYEQYF
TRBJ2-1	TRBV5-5	CASSLAHKDNEQFF
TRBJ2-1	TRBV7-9	CASSLDPRISYNEQFF
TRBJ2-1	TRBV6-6	CASAPLAGGEQFF
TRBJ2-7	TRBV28	CASSSPKSYEQYF
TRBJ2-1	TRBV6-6	CASSYSRSDLSYNEQFF
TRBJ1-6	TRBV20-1	CSARGKEYSPLHF
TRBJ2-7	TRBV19	CASSPMAGLSCEQYF
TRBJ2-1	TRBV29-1	CSVVGRRNEQFF
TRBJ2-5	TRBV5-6	CASQPLGGGETQYF
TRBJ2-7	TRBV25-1	CATGTFYEQYF
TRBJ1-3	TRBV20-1	CSALTGTGASGNTIYF
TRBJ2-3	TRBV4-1	CASSQDPASHTDTQYF
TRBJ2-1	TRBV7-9	CASSLGLAVLYNEQFF
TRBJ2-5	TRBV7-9	CASSFTGLETQYF
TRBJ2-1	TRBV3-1	CASSQDPGGTYNEQFF
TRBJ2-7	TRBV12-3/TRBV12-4	CASSPLWDSSYEQYF
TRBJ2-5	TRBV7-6	CASSLRAEWGETQYF
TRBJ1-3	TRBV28	CASRAHNSGNTIYF
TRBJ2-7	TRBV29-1	CSVEVLASRELRLYEQYF
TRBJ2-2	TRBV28	CASSSDRGNRAGELFF